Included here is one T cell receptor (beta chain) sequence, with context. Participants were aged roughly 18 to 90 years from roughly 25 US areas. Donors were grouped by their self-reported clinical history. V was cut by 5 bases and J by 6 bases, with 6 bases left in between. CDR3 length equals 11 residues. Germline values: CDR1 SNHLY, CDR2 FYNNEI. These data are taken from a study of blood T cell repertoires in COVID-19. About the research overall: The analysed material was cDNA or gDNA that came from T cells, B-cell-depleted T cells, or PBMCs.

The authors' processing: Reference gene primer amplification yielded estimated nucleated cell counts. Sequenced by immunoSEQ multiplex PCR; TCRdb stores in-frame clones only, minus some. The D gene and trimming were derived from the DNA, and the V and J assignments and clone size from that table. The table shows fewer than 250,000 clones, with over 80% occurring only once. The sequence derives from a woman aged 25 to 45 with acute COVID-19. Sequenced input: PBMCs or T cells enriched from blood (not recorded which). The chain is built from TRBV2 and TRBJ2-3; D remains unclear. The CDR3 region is CASSQWDTQYF. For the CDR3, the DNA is TGTGCCAGCAGTCAGTGGGATACGCAGTATTTT. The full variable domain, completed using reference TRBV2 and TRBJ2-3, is EPEVTQTPSHQVTQMGQEVILRCVPISNHLYFYWYRQILGQKVEFLVSFYNNEISEKSEIFDDQFSVERPDGSNFTLKIRSTKLEDSAMYFCASSQWDTQYFGPGTRLTVL.